These 2 T cell receptor beta chains were sequenced from one sample in a study of beta chain features in type 1 diabetes. Isolated RNA was reverse transcribed in full, so expressed TCRB transcripts were sequenced. Assay used: immunoSEQ multiplex PCR; TCRdb lists only in-frame clones, some missing. The table shows approximately 400,000 clones, with about 15% occurring only once. Sequenced input: naive CD4+ T cells from blood. The receptors were gathered from a woman aged 18-30 years in good health.

The V gene is TRBV7-9, the J gene TRBJ2-1; D may be TRBD1 (5 bases). CDR3 length: 15 residues. V was clipped by 5 bases and J by 1 base, with 12 bases between them. Germline CDR1 and CDR2: SEHNR and FQNEAQ (reference sequence). The CDR3 DNA reads TGTGCCAGCAGCGAAGGGGCTGTTTCCTACAATGAGCAGTTCTTC. This gives the protein CASSEGAVSYNEQFF. The variable domain in full, with the rest retrieved from reference TRBV7-9 and TRBJ2-1, is DTGVSQNPRHKITKRGQNVTFRCDPISEHNRLYWYRQTLGQGPEFLTYFQNEAQLEKSRLLSDRFSAERPKGSFSTLEIQRTEQGDSAMYLCASSEGAVSYNEQFFGPGTRLTVL.

The rearrangement uses TRBV7-2 and TRBJ1-2, with 7 bases identical to TRBD1. This CDR3 has 15 residues. V was pared by 6 bases and J by 2 bases, with 9 bases of the junction left unmatched. CDR1 and CDR2 (germline): SGHTA, FQGNSA. CDR3 loop: CASSSRGLRNYGYTF. The CDR3 DNA is TGTGCCAGCAGTTCCAGGGGGTTGCGGAACTATGGCTACACCTTC.